The clone carrying this TCR beta chain came up once. At one of its ends the junction is not consistent with the germline gene, which may arise from a read error. These data come from a study of T cell repertoires in aging, cancer and after chemotherapy. Peripheral blood genomic DNA, not sorted cells or RNA, was the template. The length of the CDR3 is 16 residues. The germline V gene encodes CDR1 LGHNA and CDR2 YSLEER. Multiplex touch-down PCR with TRB-A/B primers amplified rearranged V-D-J TRB sequences. One entry per CDR3 protein, called by TCRdb with MiXCR from the multiplex PCR reads. The sample yields more than 7,000 distinct CDR3 sequences, about 34% seen once.

The chain couples TRBV4-3 to TRBJ2-1; TRBD2 aligns across 8 bases. The TCR originated in a human donor in good health. Sequencing was performed on blood. The CDR3 loop reads CASSQEAGALYNEQFF. In DNA form, the CDR3 reads TGTGCCAGCAGCCAAGAAGCGGGGGCCCTCTACAATGAGCAGTTCTTC.